Detailed here is one TCR beta chain. The data stem from a study of blood T cell repertoires in COVID-19. Turning to the study itself: Both acute and convalescent COVID-19 samples were obtained from the United States, Italy and Spain. T cells, B-cell-depleted T cells, or PBMCs supplied cDNA or gDNA.

In the study's own analysis: The authors estimated nucleated cell counts from reference gene primer amplification. Generated by immunoSEQ multiplex PCR, the TCRdb table keeps only in-frame clones and is missing some. That table is the source of V, J and clone size, and D and trimming were worked out from the DNA. In the table there are under 300,000 clones, around nine tenths of which are singletons. Per germline, CDR1 LNHDA and CDR2 SQIVND (reference sequence). Trimming cost V 8 bases and J 4 bases; bases outside gene matches: 15. This CDR3 is built from 18 residues. This TCR was recovered from a woman aged 40 to 49 who had recovered from COVID-19. Sequenced material: peripheral blood. V usage is TRBV19 and J usage is TRBJ2-6; 9 bases align to TRBD2. The chain's CDR3 is CASSETSGSVFGANVLTF. The DNA of the CDR3 is TGTGCCAGTTCCGAGACTAGCGGTTCGGTGTTCGGGGCCAACGTCCTGACTTTC.